What follows describes a single T cell receptor beta chain. The antigen is not known. PCR was performed using 60 Vbeta and 13 Jbeta primers. Generated by immunoSEQ multiplex PCR, the TCRdb table keeps only in-frame clones and is missing some. The table includes around 160,000 clones, roughly 87% detected once. The CDR3 sequence is 15 residues long. Germline V gene data show CDR1 as SGHKS and CDR2 as YYEKEE (reference sequence). Deletions cut 0 bases from V and 7 bases from J, with 14 bases between. This sample was taken from a study of cytomegalovirus exposure and HLA in healthy donors. Points from the study as a whole: Previous analysis showed most TCR beta V segments were productive about 87% or about 30% of the time. The number of N-insertions in an Asian-associated ancestry cluster was reportedly below the roughly 700-donor mean in a later analysis. Solely CMV serostatus was available to characterize immune exposure. A later analysis found common viral pathogens apparently linked to several of the most significant clusters.

This TCR was sampled from a man aged 50-60 years in good health and CMV-seropositive. Sequences were obtained from PBMCs. The J gene is TRBJ2-1, the V gene TRBV5-5, with a tentative D call TRBD1 (5 bases). CDR3 nucleotides: TGTGCCAGCAGCTTGGCTCCAGGGTTCCTTAATGAGCAGTTCTTC. Its protein is CASSLAPGFLNEQFF.